Sequencing of this T cell receptor beta chain was carried out in a study of tumor-infiltrating lymphocytes in primary liver carcinoma. Co-extraction yielded RNA and DNA from approximately 22-30 mg of unsorted bulk tissue. Study-wide results and caveats: Tumor-adjacent and tumor-blood pairs overlapped less than tumor region pairs did.

This CDR3 comprises 12 residues. CDR1 and CDR2 (germline): MDHEN, SYDVKM. This clonotype has only a few counts. No antigen is known for it. A read error may account for a junction end that differs from germline. From around 500 ng of total RNA, TCR beta-specific cDNA was reverse-transcribed using a constant-region primer. Libraries of TCR beta came from three nested multiplex PCR rounds with slightly modified ARM-PCR. For roughly 10 cycles apiece, the opening two PCR rounds ran with TRBV1-TRBV30 forward primers and a C-beta reverse primer. TCRdb re-called the multiplex PCR reads through MiXCR, storing one row per CDR3 protein. Of 75,000 to 80,000 distinct CDR3 sequences in the sample, roughly 72% were seen once.

The chain is built from TRBV28 and TRBJ2-7; TRBD1 agrees at 9 bases. This TCR came from a man aged 35-49 years with primary liver carcinoma and hepatitis B virus infection. The specimen sequenced was tumor-adjacent normal liver tissue. The CDR3 DNA is TGTGCCAGCAAGGGACAGGGCCACGAGCTGTACTTC. Its protein is CASKGQGHELYF.